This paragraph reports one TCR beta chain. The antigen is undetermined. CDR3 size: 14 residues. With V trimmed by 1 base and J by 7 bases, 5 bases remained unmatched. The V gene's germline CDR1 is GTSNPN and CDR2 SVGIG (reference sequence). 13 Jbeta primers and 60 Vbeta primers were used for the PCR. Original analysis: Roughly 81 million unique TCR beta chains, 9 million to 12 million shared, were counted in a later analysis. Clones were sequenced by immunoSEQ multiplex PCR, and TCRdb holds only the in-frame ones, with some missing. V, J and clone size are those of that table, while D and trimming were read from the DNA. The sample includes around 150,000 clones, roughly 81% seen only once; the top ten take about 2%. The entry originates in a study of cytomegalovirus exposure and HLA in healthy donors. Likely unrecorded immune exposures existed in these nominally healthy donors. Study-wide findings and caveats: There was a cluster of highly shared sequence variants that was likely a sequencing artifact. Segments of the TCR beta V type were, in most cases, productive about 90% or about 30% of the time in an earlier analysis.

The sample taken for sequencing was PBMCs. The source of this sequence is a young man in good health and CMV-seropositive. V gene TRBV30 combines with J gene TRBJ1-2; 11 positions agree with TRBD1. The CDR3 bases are TGTGCCTGGAGTGGGACAGGGGGCCCCTCTGGCTACACCTTC. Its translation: CAWSGTGGPSGYTF.